The text below deals with one T cell receptor (beta chain). As handled by the study authors: Estimates of nucleated cell counts were drawn from the amplification of reference gene primers. The repertoire was sequenced with immunoSEQ multiplex PCR; TCRdb's copy has only in-frame clones and lacks some. V and J calls plus clone size are reproduced from that table; the DNA served to infer D and trimming. Of over 95,000 clones listed, roughly 91% are singletons. Germline values: CDR1 SGHNT, CDR2 YYREEE (reference sequence). The CDR3 has 14 amino acids. V was shortened by 0 bases and J by 6 bases, with 12 bases between the two germline ends. This record belongs to a study of blood T cell repertoires in COVID-19. Study as a whole: Sites in the United States, Italy and Spain provided acute and convalescent COVID-19 samples. T cells, B-cell-depleted T cells, or PBMCs provided the cDNA or gDNA that served as material.

V gene TRBV5-4 combines with J gene TRBJ1-2, with D possibly being TRBD1 (6 bases). The receptor's source is a human donor with acute or convalescent COVID-19. The donor label of this sample is uncertain. Sequenced material: peripheral blood. As DNA, the CDR3 is TGTGCCAGCAGCTTGGGGCGAAAGGGGGATGGCTACACCTTC. This gives the protein CASSLGRKGDGYTF. The whole variable domain, remainder taken from reference TRBV5-4 and TRBJ1-2, is ETGVTQSPTHLIKTRGQQVTLRCSSQSGHNTVSWYQQALGQGPQFIFQYYREEENGRGNFPPRFSGLQFPNYSSELNVNALELDDSALYLCASSLGRKGDGYTFGSGTRLTVV.